This T cell receptor (beta chain) was recovered during a study of vaccination effects on CD4 cells after COVID-19. Study results and caveats: Recruitment yielded few convalescent patients, and the study had no early post-infection timepoints. Late in the post-vaccination period, infection-induced and vaccine-induced clones underwent marked clonal contraction.

The repertoire was sequenced with immunoSEQ multiplex PCR; TCRdb's copy has only in-frame clones and lacks some. The sample carries about 47,000 clones, approximately 70% recorded once. Researchers isolated CD4+ T cells once less than 13 days of culture had elapsed. The participants, recipients of two vaccine doses, got either BNT162b2 or mRNA-1273. On days 3 and 7, fresh IL-2 medium replaced half the medium. Concerning this clone: Its antigen is unidentified.

Unmatched junction bases numbered 2, after V lost 4 bases and J lost 3 bases. The CDR3 length is 14 residues. CDR1 SGHRS and CDR2 YFSETQ come from the germline V gene. The input for sequencing was CD4+ T cells from PBMCs cultured without peptide, taken after COVID-19 vaccination. This TCR derives from a human donor who received a COVID-19 vaccine. The chain has TRBV5-1 and TRBJ1-2; TRBD1 agrees at 11 bases. The CDR3 is CASSGGQGDYGYTF. Here the CDR3 DNA reads TGCGCCAGCAGCGGGGGACAGGGGGACTATGGCTACACCTTC.